This T cell receptor (beta chain) emerged from a study of T cells of healthy individuals. TCRdb reprocessed the 5' RACE reads with MiXCR, giving one entry per CDR3 protein. This repertoire shows roughly 76,000 distinct CDR3 sequences, 5% found once; its top ten account for approximately 8%. This clonotype showed up many times. The clonotype originates from a female donor in good health.

CDR3 bases: TGTGCCAGCAGCTACAAAATGGGATTCGGATTGTACACTGAAGCTTTCTTT. Its translation: CASSYKMGFGLYTEAFF. The J gene is TRBJ1-1, the V gene TRBV5-5; D not resolved. Trimming removed 3 bases from V and 3 bases from J, with 21 bases in between. Germline V CDR1 and CDR2: SGHKS, YYEKEE (reference sequence). The CDR3 runs 17 residues.